This T cell receptor (beta chain) was obtained from a study of blood T cell repertoires in COVID-19. On the study more broadly: The origin of the acute and convalescent COVID-19 samples was the United States, Italy and Spain. T cells, B-cell-depleted T cells, or PBMCs provided the cDNA or gDNA that served as material.

Germline CDR1 and CDR2: SEHNR and FQNEAQ (reference sequence). The CDR3 totals 16 residues. V lost 5 bases to trimming and J lost 5 bases, with 22 bases between them. Authors' analysis steps: Estimated nucleated cell counts came from reference gene primer amplification. Using immunoSEQ multiplex PCR, the repertoire was profiled, and TCRdb retains in-frame clones only, with some absent. The V and J calls and the clone size are those of that table, but D and trimming were determined from the DNA. Here the sample spans approximately 70,000 clones, 88% being singletons. The table lists this clone with a count of one.

Material for sequencing was peripheral blood. V usage is TRBV7-9 and J usage is TRBJ2-7, with D possibly matching TRBD1 (8 bases). This receptor was identified in a human donor in a cohort sampled during active COVID-19. CDR3 DNA sequence: TGTGCCAGCAGCACCCCGGCGGGGGCAGGGGGCCACGAGCAGTACTTC. Its translation: CASSTPAGAGGHEQYF.